A selection of T cell receptor beta chains follows, all from one sample in a study of blood T cell repertoires in COVID-19. Some clones are missing from TCRdb's copy, which holds only in-frame ones; the method was immunoSEQ multiplex PCR. The data show 90,000 to 130,000 clones, approximately 82% seen once. The source material was peripheral blood. The receptors were sampled from a woman in her sixties or seventies with acute or convalescent COVID-19. Each CDR3 is given without its conserved first and last residue. Only some rows state a clone size, as once, few, many or a class for expanded clones.

>NA|TRBJ1-1|12|TRBV18
ASSPSGGNTEAF
>NA|TRBJ1-2|11|TRBV12-3/TRBV12-4
ASSWRLQYGYT
>NA|TRBJ2-5|12|TRBV5-1
ASSLGDSLETQY
>NA|TRBJ1-2|14|TRBV7-9
ASSPSFAGPIDGYT
>NA|TRBJ2-1|12|TRBV7-9
ASSLGLAVDEQF
>NA|TRBJ2-5|11|TRBV28
ASSLAGGETQY
>NA|TRBJ1-2|10|TRBV30
AWNSGEDGYT
>NA|TRBJ2-5|13|TRBV6-5
ASYVGGGARETQY
>NA|TRBJ2-5|14|TRBV20-1
SASRLAGAQQETQY
>NA|TRBJ1-3|14|TRBV10-3
AISGQGAFAGNTIY
>NA|TRBJ2-7|13|TRBV6-5
ASSYDPKNIYEQY
>NA|TRBJ2-2|14|TRBV6-2/TRBV6-3
ASGPSGGAGTGELF
>NA|TRBJ1-5|14|TRBV19
ASSPLAGPRNQPQH
>NA|TRBJ2-3|15|TRBV11-2
ASSLSPSRGFTDTQY
>NA|TRBJ1-5|13|TRBV27
ASSLLTGSGQPQH
>NA|TRBJ1-2|17|TRBV4-1
ASSHTWPRMMELNYGYT
>NA|TRBJ1-2|14|TRBV30
AWSPPGLRLAHGYT
>NA|TRBJ1-5|12|TRBV6-5
ASSYSGTEAPQH
>NA|TRBJ2-1|13|TRBV2
ASRAGQSSYNEQF
>few|TRBJ1-1|10|TRBV9
ASSLWTGEAF
>NA|TRBJ2-3|13|TRBV2
ASSARTGATDTQY
>NA|TRBJ2-1|14|TRBV2
ASSADKRLNYNEQF
>NA|TRBJ2-3|15|TRBV3-1/TRBV3-2
ASSQRSGRAGGDTQY
>NA|TRBJ1-2|13|TRBV28
ASSSGGADSYGYT
>NA|TRBJ1-3|13|TRBV6-5
ASSYRLAPGNTIY
>NA|TRBJ1-2|12|TRBV4-2
ASSQDRTGDGYT
>once|TRBJ1-1|9|TRBV29-1
SAAGMGEAF
>NA|TRBJ1-1|11|TRBV11-2
ASSLGTSRGAF
>once|TRBJ1-4|13|TRBV18
ASSPQGATNEKLF
>NA|TRBJ1-4|12|TRBV2
ASLLGTGNEKLF
>NA|TRBJ2-2|11|TRBV6-5
ASTERNTGELF
>NA|TRBJ2-3|14|TRBV5-3
ARSLVVYRGPDTQY
>once|TRBJ1-6|13|TRBV7-3
ASSLDSSYNSPLH
>NA|TRBJ2-7|12|TRBV7-7
ASSLSTDSYEQY
>NA|TRBJ1-5|14|TRBV24-1
ATSENRGPGNQPQH
>few|TRBJ1-6|12|TRBV10-3
AISDPRFGSPLH
>NA|TRBJ2-3|12|TRBV11-2
ASSGALGTDTQY
>NA|TRBJ1-5|12|TRBV2
ASSGDRGNQPQH
>few|TRBJ2-3|13|TRBV7-3
ASSPTGGSTDTQY
>NA|TRBJ2-2|16|TRBV25-1
ASSEYRQGAKLTGELF
>NA|TRBJ1-1|11|TRBV5-1
ASSFSGEAEAF
>NA|TRBJ2-3|11|TRBV11-3
ASSPGTGDTQY
>once|TRBJ1-1|16|TRBV6-2/TRBV6-3
ASSLGGNRRSVKPEAF
>NA|TRBJ1-5|14|TRBV5-6
ASSWGGRGSNQPQH
>NA|TRBJ1-3|13|TRBV28
ASSSTAALGNTIY
>NA|TRBJ2-7|12|TRBV6-5
ANSESGRDYEQY
>NA|TRBJ2-5|9|TRBV2
ASRRYETQY
>NA|TRBJ1-5|13|TRBV18
ASSPQTVLNQPQH
>once|TRBJ2-2|17|TRBV11-2
ASSLTQARLGARTGELF